The clone carrying this T cell receptor beta chain was observed at least ten times. The TCR beta library used iRepertoire HTBI primers with Arm-PCR amplification of CDR3. Via MiXCR, TCRdb re-called the multiplex PCR reads, giving one row per CDR3 protein. The repertoire holds some 320,000 distinct CDR3 sequences, with approximately 20% as singletons. These data belong to a study of regulatory T cells in long-lasting Graves disease. The CDR3 is 11 amino acids. V lost 8 bases, J lost 6 bases, and 10 bases lay in between. Time point of the sample: newly diagnosed GD, antithyroid drugs for less than 3 months. Generation of the TCR library employed RNA extracted from PBMCs.

The chain links TRBV12-3 or TRBV12-4 to TRBJ1-1; D uncertain. Source: peripheral blood mononuclear cells (PBMCs), taken at new diagnosis, from a patient treated with antithyroid drugs. The source of this sequence is a female donor with Graves disease. For the CDR3, the DNA is TGTGCCAGCGCCCCCGGCCCTGAAGCTTTCTTT. Its protein product is CASAPGPEAFF.